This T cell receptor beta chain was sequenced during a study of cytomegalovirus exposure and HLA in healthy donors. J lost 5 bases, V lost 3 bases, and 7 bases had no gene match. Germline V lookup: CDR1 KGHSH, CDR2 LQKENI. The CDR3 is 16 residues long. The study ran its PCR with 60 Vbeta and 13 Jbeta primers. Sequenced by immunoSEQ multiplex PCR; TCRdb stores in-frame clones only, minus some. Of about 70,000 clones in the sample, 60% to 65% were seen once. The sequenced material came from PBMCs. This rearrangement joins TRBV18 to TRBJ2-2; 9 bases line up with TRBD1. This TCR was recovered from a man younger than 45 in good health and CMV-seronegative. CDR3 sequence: CASSPGTGRKTGELFF. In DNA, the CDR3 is TGTGCCAGCTCACCGGGGACAGGGAGGAAAACCGGGGAGCTGTTTTTT.